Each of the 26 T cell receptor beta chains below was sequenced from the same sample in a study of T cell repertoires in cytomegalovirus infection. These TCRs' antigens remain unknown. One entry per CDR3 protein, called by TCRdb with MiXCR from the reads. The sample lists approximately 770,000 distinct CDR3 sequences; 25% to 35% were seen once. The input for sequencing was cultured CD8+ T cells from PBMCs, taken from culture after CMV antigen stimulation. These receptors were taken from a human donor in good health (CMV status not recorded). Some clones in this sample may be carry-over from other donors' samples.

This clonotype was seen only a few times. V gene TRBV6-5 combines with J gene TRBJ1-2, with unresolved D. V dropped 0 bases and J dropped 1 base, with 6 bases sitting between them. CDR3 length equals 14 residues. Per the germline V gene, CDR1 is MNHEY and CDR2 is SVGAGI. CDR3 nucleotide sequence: TGTGCCAGCAGTTACTCAAACGGTAACTATGGCTACACCTTC. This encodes CASSYSNGNYGYTF.

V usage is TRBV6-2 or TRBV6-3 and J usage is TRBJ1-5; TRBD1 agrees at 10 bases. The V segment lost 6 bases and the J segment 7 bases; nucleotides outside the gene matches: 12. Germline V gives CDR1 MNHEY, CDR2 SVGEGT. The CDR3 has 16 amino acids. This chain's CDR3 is CASRDPGQGINQPQHF. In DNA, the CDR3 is TGTGCCAGCAGGGACCCGGGACAGGGGATAAACCAGCCCCAGCATTTT.

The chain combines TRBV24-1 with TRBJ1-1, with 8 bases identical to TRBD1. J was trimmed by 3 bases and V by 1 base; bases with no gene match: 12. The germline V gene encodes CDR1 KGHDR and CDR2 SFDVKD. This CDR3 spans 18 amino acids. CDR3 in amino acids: CATSDFGRGRGLDTEAFF. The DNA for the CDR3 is TGTGCCACCAGTGATTTCGGCAGGGGGCGCGGCTTGGACACTGAAGCTTTCTTT.

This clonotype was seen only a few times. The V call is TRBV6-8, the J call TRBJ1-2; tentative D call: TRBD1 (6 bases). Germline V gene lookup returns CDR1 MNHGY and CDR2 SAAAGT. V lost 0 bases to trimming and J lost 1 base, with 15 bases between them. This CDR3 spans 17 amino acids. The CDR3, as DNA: TGTGCCAGCAGTTACTCGATGGGACACCCTAATAACTATGGCTACACCTTC. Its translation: CASSYSMGHPNNYGYTF.

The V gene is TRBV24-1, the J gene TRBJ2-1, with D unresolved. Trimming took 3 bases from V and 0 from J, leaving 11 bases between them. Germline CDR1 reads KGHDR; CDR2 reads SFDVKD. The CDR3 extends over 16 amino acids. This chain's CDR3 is CATSDTYASSYNEQFF. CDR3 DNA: TGTGCCACCAGTGATACTTACGCCAGCTCCTACAATGAGCAGTTCTTC.

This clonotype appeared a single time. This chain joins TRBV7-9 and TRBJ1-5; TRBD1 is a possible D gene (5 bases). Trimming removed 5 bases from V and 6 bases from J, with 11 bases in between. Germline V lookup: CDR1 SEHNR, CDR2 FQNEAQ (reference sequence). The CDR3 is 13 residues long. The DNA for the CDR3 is TGTGCCAGCAGCCGTAGCGGGGGTCAGCCCCAGCATTTT. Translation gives CASSRSGGQPQHF.

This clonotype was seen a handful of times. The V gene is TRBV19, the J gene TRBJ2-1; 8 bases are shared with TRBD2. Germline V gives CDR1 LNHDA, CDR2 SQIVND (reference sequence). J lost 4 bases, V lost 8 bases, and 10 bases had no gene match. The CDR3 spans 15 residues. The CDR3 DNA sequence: TGTGCCAGTCAGCGGGGGATTACGGGGTACAATGAGCAGTTCTTC. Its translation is CASQRGITGYNEQFF.

In DNA form, the CDR3 reads TGTGCCAGCAGTCCCGGGACTAGCAGTGAGCAGTTCTTC. The encoded protein is CASSPGTSSEQFF. The rearrangement joins TRBV6-6 to TRBJ2-1, with 9 positions matching TRBD2. The CDR3 covers 13 residues. V lost 5 bases to trimming and J lost 9 bases; unmatched junction nucleotides: 5. CDR1 MNHNY and CDR2 SVGAGI come from the germline V gene (reference sequence).

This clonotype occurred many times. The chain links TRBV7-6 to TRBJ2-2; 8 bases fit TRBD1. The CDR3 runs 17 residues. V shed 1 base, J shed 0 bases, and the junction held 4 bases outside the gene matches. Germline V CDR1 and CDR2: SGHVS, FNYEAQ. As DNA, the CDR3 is TGTGCCAGCAGCTTAGTAGCAGGGGGCGCGAACACCGGGGAGCTGTTTTTT. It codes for CASSLVAGGANTGELFF. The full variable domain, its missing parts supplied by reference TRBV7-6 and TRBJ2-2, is GAGVSQSPRYKVTKRGQDVALRCDPISGHVSLYWYRQALGQGPEFLTYFNYEAQQDKSGLPNDRFSAERPEGSISTLTIQRTEQRDSAMYRCASSLVAGGANTGELFFGEGSRLTVL.

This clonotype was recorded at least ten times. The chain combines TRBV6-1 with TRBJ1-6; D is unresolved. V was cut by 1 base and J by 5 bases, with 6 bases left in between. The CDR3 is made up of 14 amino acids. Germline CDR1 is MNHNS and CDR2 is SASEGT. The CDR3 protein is CASSEGGDNSPLHF. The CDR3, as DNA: TGTGCCAGCAGTGAAGGAGGAGATAATTCACCCCTCCACTTT.

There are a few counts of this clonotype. This chain's CDR3 is CASNNQGANNSPLHF. The CDR3 nucleotides read TGTGCCAGCAACAACCAGGGGGCGAATAATTCACCCCTCCACTTT. V usage is TRBV6-5 and J usage is TRBJ1-6, with 8 bases identical to TRBD1. Trimming removed 7 bases from V and 5 bases from J; junction bases left unmatched: 7. The CDR3 runs to 15 residues. The germline V gene has CDR1 MNHEY and CDR2 SVGAGI.

In DNA form, the CDR3 reads TGTGCCAGCAGTTACGCGGGATTCGCGGGTAATGAGCAGTTCTTC. This codes for CASSYAGFAGNEQFF. This chain connects TRBV6-5 to TRBJ2-1; possibly TRBD2 for D (6 bases). V lost 2 bases and J lost 7, with 15 bases in between. Germline CDR1 reads MNHEY; CDR2 reads SVGAGI. The CDR3 spans 15 residues.

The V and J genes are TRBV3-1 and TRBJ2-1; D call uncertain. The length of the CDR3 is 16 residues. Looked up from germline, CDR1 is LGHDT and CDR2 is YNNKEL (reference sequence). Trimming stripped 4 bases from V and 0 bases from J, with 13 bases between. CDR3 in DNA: TGTGCCAGCAGCCCCTTCGAAAAGAGCTCCTACAATGAGCAGTTCTTC. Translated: CASSPFEKSSYNEQFF.

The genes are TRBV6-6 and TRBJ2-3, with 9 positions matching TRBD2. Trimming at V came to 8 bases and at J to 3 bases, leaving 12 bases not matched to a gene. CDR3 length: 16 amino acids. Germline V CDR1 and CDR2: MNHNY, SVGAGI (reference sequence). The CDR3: CASEIGGGASTDTQYF. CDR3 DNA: TGTGCCAGCGAGATAGGCGGGGGGGCCAGTACAGATACGCAGTATTTT.

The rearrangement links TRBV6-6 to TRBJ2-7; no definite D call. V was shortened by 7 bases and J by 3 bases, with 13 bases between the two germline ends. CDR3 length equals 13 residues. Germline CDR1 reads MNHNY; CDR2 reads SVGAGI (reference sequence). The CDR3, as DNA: TGTGCCAGCACTTCCTACGACGGCTACGAGCAGTACTTC. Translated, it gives CASTSYDGYEQYF.

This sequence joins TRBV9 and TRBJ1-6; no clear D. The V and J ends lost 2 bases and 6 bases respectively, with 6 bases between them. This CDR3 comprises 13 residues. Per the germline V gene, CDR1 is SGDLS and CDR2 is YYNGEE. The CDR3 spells CASSVQSNSPLHF. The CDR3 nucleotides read TGTGCCAGCAGCGTTCAGAGTAATTCACCCCTCCACTTT.

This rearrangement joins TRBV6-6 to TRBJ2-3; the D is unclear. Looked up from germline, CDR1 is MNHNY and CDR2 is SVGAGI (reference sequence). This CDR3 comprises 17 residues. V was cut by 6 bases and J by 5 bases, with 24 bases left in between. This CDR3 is CASSLTSYSPARDTQYF. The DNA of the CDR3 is TGTGCCAGCAGCCTGACCTCGTACTCCCCGGCTAGAGATACGCAGTATTTT.

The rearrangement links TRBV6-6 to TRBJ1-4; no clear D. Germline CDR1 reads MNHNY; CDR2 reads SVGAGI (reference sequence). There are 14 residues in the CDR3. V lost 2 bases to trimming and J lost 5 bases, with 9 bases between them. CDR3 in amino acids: CASSYVSQNEKLFF. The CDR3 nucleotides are TGTGCCAGCAGTTACGTCAGCCAGAATGAAAAACTGTTTTTT.

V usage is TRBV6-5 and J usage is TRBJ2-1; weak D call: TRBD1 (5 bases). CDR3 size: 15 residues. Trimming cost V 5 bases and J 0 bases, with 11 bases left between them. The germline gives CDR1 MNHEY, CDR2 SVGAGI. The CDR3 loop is CASSRGRPSYNEQFF. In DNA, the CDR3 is TGTGCCAGCAGTAGGGGCAGGCCCTCCTACAATGAGCAGTTCTTC.

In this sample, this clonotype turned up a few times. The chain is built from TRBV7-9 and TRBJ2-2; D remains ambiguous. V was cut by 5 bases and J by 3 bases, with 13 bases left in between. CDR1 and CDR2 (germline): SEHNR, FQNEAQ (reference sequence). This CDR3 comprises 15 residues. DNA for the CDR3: TGTGCCAGCAGCCCCTCAGGAGCTTACACCGGGGAGCTGTTTTTT. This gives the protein CASSPSGAYTGELFF.

The CDR3 nucleotides are TGTGCCAGCAGTTTGAGGGGACAGGGTTCGAGAGAGCAGTACGTC. This gives the protein CASSLRGQGSREQYV. This chain joins TRBV27 and TRBJ2-7; 9 bases are a match to TRBD1. From germline, CDR1 is MNHEY and CDR2 SMNVEV (reference sequence). The length of the CDR3 is 15 residues. The V and J ends lost 3 bases and 7 bases, in that order; junction bases with no gene match: 10.

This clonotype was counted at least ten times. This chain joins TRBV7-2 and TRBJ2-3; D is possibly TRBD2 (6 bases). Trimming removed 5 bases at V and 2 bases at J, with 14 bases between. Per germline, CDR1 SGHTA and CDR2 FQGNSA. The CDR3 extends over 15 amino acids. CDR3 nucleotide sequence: TGTGCCAGCAGCACGGGGGAAGGGTTCACAGATACGCAGTATTTT. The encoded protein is CASSTGEGFTDTQYF.

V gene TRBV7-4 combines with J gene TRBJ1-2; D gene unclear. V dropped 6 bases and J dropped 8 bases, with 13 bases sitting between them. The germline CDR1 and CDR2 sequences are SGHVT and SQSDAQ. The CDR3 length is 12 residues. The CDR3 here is CASSLIERGYTF. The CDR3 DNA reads TGTGCCAGCAGTTTGATTGAGAGGGGCTACACCTTC.

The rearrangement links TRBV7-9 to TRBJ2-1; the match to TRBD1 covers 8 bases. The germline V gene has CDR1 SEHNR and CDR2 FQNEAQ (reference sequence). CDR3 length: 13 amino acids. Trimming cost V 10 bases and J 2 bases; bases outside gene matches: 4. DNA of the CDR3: TGTGCCACTCGACAGGGGACCTACAATGAGCAGTTCTTC. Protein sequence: CATRQGTYNEQFF.

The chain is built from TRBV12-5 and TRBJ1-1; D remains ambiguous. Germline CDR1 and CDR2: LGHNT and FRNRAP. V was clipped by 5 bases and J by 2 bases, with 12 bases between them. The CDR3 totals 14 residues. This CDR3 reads CASGPSGSNTEAFF. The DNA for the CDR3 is TGTGCTAGTGGTCCCTCGGGCAGCAACACTGAAGCTTTCTTT.

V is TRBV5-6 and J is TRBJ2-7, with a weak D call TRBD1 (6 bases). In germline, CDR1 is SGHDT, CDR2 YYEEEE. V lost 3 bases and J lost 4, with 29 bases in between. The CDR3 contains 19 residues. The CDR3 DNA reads TGTGCCAGCAGCTCCTTGTTGGGGAAGACAGGATCCCCTTGGTACGAGCAGTACTTC. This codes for CASSSLLGKTGSPWYEQYF.